These 21 T cell receptor delta chains originate from one sample sequenced in a study of gamma-delta chains in newborns, infants, children. TCRdb ran CATT on the reads. The sample has 2,300 or so delta-chain clones; approximately 7% are singletons. The sequenced material came from blood. The receptors were sampled from a child who was a newborn, infant or young child, either healthy, febrile or measles-vaccinated (not recorded which).

A few counts support this clone. TCRdb's protein, taken from a much larger clone, differs from this DNA's translation at residues 5 and 13, likely owing to a read error; the protein displayed comes from the DNA. The chain joins TRDV2 to TRDJ2; TRDD3 agrees at 12 bases. CDR3 length: 18 amino acids. Germline V CDR1 and CDR2: GEAIGNYY, EKD. The CDR3 region has the DNA TGTGCCTGTGACTCACTGGGGGATACAAGAGCTTTGATAGCACAACTCTTCTTT. Protein sequence: CACDSLGDTRALIAQLFF.

A remark on this clone: This clone may be a read error of a much larger clone one base away. This sequence joins TRDV2 and TRDJ3; 8 nucleotides align to TRDD3. Germline CDR1 and CDR2: GEAIGNYY and EKD. The CDR3 length is 19 residues. The CDR3 protein is CACDNILGASSWDTRKMFF. CDR3 bases: TGTGCCTGTGACAATATACTGGGGGCCAGCTCCTGGGACACCCGAAAGATGTTTTTC.

In regard to this clone: A much larger clone differs from this one at a single base, so this may be a read error. The J gene is TRDJ2, the V gene TRDV1, with TRDD3 as a possible D gene (7 bases). V lost 1 base to trimming and J lost 8 bases, with 44 bases between them. The CDR3 totals 25 residues. Germline-derived CDR1 and CDR2 are TSWWSYY and QGS. CDR3 residues: CALGEPLPFRLQGDLVVVFPAQLFF. As DNA, the CDR3 is TGTGCTCTTGGGGAACCCCTCCCCTTCCGGCTACAGGGGGATTTGGTCGTCGTATTCCCCGCACAACTCTTCTTT.

To note about this clone: At residue 14, the TCRdb protein departs from the DNA translation, so the protein shown here was derived from the DNA itself. V and J are TRDV2 and TRDJ3, with D possibly TRDD3 on 5 matching bases. The length of the CDR3 is 17 residues. CDR1 is GEAIGNYY, CDR2 EKD, per germline. The chain's CDR3 is CACDTILSSWDTRKMFF. The CDR3 DNA reads as TGTGCCTGTGACACCATACTGAGCTCCTGGGACACCCGAAAGATGTTTTTC.

Notes on this clone: For this DNA, TCRdb reports the protein of a much larger clone, which diverges at residue 5, most likely from a read error; the protein presented here is translated directly from the DNA. The chain joins TRDV2 to TRDJ3; D is uncertain. With 3 bases removed from V and 2 bases from J, the gap between germline ends came to 13 bases. Germline V lookup: CDR1 GEAIGNYY, CDR2 EKD. The CDR3 contains 17 residues. This chain's CDR3 is CACDAIGPAWDTRQMFF. The CDR3 nucleotides are TGTGCCTGTGACGCAATCGGACCGGCCTGGGACACCCGACAGATGTTTTTC.

This rearrangement joins TRDV1 to TRDJ1, with 7 bases fitting TRDD2. CDR3 length: 20 residues. Germline V gene lookup returns CDR1 TSWWSYY and CDR2 QGS. The junction had 28 bases not matched to a gene; V was cut back by 8 bases and J by 4 bases. Written as DNA, the CDR3 is TGTGCTCTTTGGGGTATACTTCCTTCCTCTTCTGGTTTATACTTCGATAAACTCATCTTT. Translating it yields CALWGILPSSSGLYFDKLIF.

This clone was detected only a few times. A single base separates this from a much larger clone, so it may be a read error. The same CDR3 also results from other DNA sequences found in this sample. This chain joins TRDV2 and TRDJ3, with 11 bases aligning to TRDD3. The CDR3 runs 20 residues. CDR1 is GEAIGNYY and CDR2 is EKD in the germline V gene. The CDR3: CACDTVGDTGSSWDTRQMFF. The CDR3 DNA sequence: TGCGCCTGTGACACGGTGGGGGATACGGGGAGCTCCTGGGACACCCGACAGATGTTTTTC.

The chain couples TRDV2 to TRDJ1; 7 bases are a match to TRDD3. This CDR3 contains 15 residues. J gave up 1 base and V 2 bases, and 6 bases lay outside the gene matches. CDR1 and CDR2 (germline): GEAIGNYY, EKD. CDR3 in DNA: TGTGCCTGTGACAGAGTGGGGGAGATCACCGATAAACTCATCTTT. It specifies CACDRVGEITDKLIF.

Worth noting for this clone: TCRdb attributes to this sequence the protein of a much larger clone, which differs from the DNA translation at residue 6; a read error is likely, and the protein displayed is translated from the DNA. The chain carries TRDV2 and TRDJ1; the D gene is possibly TRDD2 (8 bases). The CDR3 runs 20 residues. V lost 5 bases and J 5 bases, leaving 35 bases between the germline ends. Germline assignment: CDR1 GEAIGNYY and CDR2 EKD. The CDR3 loop is CACGTAGLPRDTGWVDKLIF. In DNA form, the CDR3 reads TGTGCCTGTGGCACGGCCGGCCTTCCTAGGGATACAGGCTGGGTGGATAAACTCATCTTT.

On this clone itself: At one end the junction does not follow the germline gene, possibly because of a read error. This CDR3 is also generated by other DNA sequences in the sample. The rearrangement links TRDV2 to TRDJ3, with 8 bases lining up with TRDD3. The CDR3 covers 20 residues. The germline CDR1 and CDR2 sequences are GEAIGNYY and EKD. In nucleotides, the CDR3 is TGCGCCTGTGACTACGTTACTGGGGGTCGGAGCTCCTGGGACACCCGACAGATGTTTTTC. Translated, it gives CACDYVTGGRSSWDTRQMFF.

A note on this clone: A far larger clone is only one base removed, so a read error is likely. The chain employs TRDV1 and TRDJ1; weak D call: TRDD2 (6 bases). Germline loops: CDR1 TSWWSYY, CDR2 QGS. V dropped 0 bases and J dropped 5 bases, with 43 bases sitting between them. This CDR3 has 25 amino acids. The chain's CDR3 is CALGELRRPVHLLWAPSPPLDKLIF. DNA of the CDR3: TGTGCTCTTGGGGAACTGCGCCGTCCAGTTCACCTACTGTGGGCCCCTTCCCCCCCTTTGGATAAACTCATCTTT.

Within the sample, this clone is large (0.1 to 1%). The same CDR3 is also encoded by other DNA sequences in this sample. J is TRDJ1 and V is TRDV1; 8 nucleotides align to TRDD2. Germline V CDR1 and CDR2: TSWWSYY, QGS. The junction had 11 bases not matched to a gene; V was cut back by 0 bases and J by 2 bases. The CDR3 covers 18 residues. In DNA, the CDR3 is TGTGCTCTTGGGGAACTTCCCCCTTCCTATCCGCGAACCGATAAACTCATCTTT. As protein: CALGELPPSYPRTDKLIF.

Worth noting for this clone: One end of the junction fails to match germline, which may point to a read error. This chain uses TRDV2 with TRDJ1; 11 bases align to TRDD3. The length of the CDR3 is 17 residues. Germline V gene lookup returns CDR1 GEAIGNYY and CDR2 EKD. The CDR3 DNA reads as TGTGCCTGCGACACCGTCTCGGTGGGGGATACGCCAGATAAGCTCATCTTT. Residues: CACDTVSVGDTPDKLIF.

This clone has a handful of counts. The rearrangement links TRDV2 to TRDJ1, with D perhaps TRDD3 (6 bases). V was clipped by 3 bases and J by 0 bases, with 28 bases between them. This CDR3 region has 20 residues. Germline V gives CDR1 GEAIGNYY, CDR2 EKD. The CDR3 sequence: CACDDLPIRDKPAYTDKLIF. CDR3 nucleotides: TGTGCCTGTGACGATCTTCCGATCCGGGATAAGCCCGCGTACACCGATAAACTCATCTTT.

In the case of this clone: This clone may be a read error of a much larger clone one base away. In the same sample, other DNA sequences code for this CDR3. The rearrangement uses TRDV2 and TRDJ3, with D possibly TRDD3 on 5 matching bases. CDR1 and CDR2 (germline): GEAIGNYY, EKD. The CDR3 spans 18 residues. The CDR3 spells CACDTVGLSSWDTRQMFF. CDR3 bases: TGTGCCTGTGACACCGTAGGCCTAAGCTCCTGGGACACCCGACAGATGTTCTTC.

The genes are TRDV2 and TRDJ3; a possible D gene is TRDD3 (6 bases). The CDR3 is 19 amino acids. Germline CDR1 GEAIGNYY, CDR2 EKD. V was pared by 5 bases and J by 0 bases, with 19 bases between. The CDR3 loop is CACGTLGGPSSWDTRQMFF. CDR3 DNA: TGTGCCTGTGGCACGTTGGGGGGGCCGAGCTCCTGGGACACCCGACAGATGTTTTTC.

The J gene is TRDJ1, the V gene TRDV2; TRDD3 is a possible D gene (5 bases). V lost 0 bases and J lost 0, with 19 bases in between. This CDR3 has 18 amino acids. CDR1 and CDR2 (germline): GEAIGNYY, EKD. In nucleotides, the CDR3 is TGTGCCTGTGACACCGTGGCGACTTGGGGTTTTGACACCGATAAACTCATCTTT. It codes for CACDTVATWGFDTDKLIF.

A remark on this clone: Given a much more abundant clone one base away, this may be a read error. Other DNA sequences of this sample code for an identical CDR3. The chain joins TRDV1 to TRDJ1; 12 nucleotides align to TRDD3. Germline V gene sequence: CDR1 TSWWSYY, CDR2 QGS. The CDR3 consists of 26 residues. CDR3 sequence reads: CALGEAFPKFSPYWGIQGGYTDKLIF. The CDR3 DNA reads TGTGCTCTTGGGGAAGCCTTCCCTAAGTTCTCACCCTACTGGGGGATACAGGGGGGGTACACCGATAAACTCATCTTC.

This clone was counted only a few times. A far more abundant clone sits one base away, making this likely a read error. This CDR3 is also generated by other DNA sequences in the sample. This sequence joins TRDV2 and TRDJ3; 9 positions match TRDD3. Germline V gene data show CDR1 as GEAIGNYY and CDR2 as EKD. This CDR3 comprises 18 residues. The CDR3 region has the DNA TGTGCCTGTGACAAAGTACTGGGGGACTCCTGGGACACCCGACAGATGTTCTTC. Translated: CACDKVLGDSWDTRQMFF.

This clone was seen only a few times. A far more abundant clone sits one base away, making this likely a read error. This sample also contains other DNA sequences that code for the same CDR3. The chain employs TRDV2 and TRDJ2; 10 bases fit TRDD3. The V gene's germline CDR1 is GEAIGNYY and CDR2 EKD. J was trimmed by 4 bases and V by 7 bases; bases with no gene match: 8. The CDR3 contains 15 residues. Written as DNA, the CDR3 is TGTGCCTGCGATTCTCTGGGGGATAGGACAGCACAACTCTTCTTT. This sequence encodes CACDSLGDRTAQLFF.

Notes on this clone: A far larger clone is one base from this, pointing to a likely read error. This sample includes further DNA sequences coding for the same CDR3. The chain recombines TRDV2 with TRDJ3; 10 bases fit TRDD3. Germline assignment: CDR1 GEAIGNYY and CDR2 EKD. The CDR3 contains 21 residues. The CDR3, as DNA: TGTGCTTGTGACAACGTACTGGGGGATCTCCGGAGCTCCTGGGACACCCGACAGATGTTTTTC. Translation: CACDNVLGDLRSSWDTRQMFF.